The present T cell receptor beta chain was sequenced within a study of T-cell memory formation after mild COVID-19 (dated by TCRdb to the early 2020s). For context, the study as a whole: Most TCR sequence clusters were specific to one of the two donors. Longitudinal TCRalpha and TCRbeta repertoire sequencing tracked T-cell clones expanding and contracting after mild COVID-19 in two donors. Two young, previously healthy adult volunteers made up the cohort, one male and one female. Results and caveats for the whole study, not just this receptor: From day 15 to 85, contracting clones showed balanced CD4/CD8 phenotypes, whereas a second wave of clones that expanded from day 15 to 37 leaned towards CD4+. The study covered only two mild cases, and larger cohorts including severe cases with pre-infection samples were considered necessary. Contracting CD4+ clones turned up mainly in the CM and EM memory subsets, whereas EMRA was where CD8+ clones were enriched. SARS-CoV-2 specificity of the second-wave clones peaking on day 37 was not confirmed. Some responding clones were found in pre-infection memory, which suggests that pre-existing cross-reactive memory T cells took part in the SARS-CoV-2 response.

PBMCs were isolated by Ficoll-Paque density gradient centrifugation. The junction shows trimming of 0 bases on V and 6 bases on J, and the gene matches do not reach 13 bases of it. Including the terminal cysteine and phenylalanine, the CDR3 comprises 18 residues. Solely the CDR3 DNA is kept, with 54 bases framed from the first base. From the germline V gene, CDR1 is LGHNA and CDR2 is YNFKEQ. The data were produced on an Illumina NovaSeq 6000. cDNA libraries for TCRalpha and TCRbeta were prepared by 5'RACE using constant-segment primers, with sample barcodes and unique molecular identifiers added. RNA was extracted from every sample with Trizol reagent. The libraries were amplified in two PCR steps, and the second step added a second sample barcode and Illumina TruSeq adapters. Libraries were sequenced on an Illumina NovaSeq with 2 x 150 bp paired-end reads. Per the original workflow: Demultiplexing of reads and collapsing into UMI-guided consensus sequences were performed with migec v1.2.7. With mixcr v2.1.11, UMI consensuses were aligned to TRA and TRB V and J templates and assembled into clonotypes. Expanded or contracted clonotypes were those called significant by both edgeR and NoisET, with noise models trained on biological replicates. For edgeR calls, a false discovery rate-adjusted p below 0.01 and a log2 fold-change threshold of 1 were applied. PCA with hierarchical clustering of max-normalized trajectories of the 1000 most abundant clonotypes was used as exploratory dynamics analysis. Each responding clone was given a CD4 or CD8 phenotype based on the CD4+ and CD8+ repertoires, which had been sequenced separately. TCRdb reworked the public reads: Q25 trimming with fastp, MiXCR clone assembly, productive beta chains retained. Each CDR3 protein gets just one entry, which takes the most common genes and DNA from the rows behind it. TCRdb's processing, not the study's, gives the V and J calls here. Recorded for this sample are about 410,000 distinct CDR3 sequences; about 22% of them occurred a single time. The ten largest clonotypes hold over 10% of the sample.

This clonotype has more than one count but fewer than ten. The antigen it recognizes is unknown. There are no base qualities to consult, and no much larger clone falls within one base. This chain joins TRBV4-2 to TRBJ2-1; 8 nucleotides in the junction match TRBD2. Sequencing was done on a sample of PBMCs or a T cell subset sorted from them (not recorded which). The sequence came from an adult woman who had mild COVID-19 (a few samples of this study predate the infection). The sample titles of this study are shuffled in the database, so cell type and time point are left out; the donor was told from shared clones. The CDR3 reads CASSQDLASRAGGNEQFF. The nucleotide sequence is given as TGTGCCAGCAGCCAAGATTTGGCATCCCGTGCGGGGGGCAATGAGCAGTTCTTC.